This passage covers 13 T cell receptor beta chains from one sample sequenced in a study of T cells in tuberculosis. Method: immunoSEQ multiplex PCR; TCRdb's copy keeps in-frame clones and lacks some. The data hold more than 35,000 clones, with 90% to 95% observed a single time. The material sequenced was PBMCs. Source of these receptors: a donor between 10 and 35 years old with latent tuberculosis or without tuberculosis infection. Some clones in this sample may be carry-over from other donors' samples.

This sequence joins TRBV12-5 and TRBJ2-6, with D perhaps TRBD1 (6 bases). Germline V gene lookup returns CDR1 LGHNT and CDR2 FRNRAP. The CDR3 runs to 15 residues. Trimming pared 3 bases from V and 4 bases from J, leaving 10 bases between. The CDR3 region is CASGLSGAGANVLTF. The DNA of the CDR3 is TGTGCTAGTGGTTTATCAGGGGCCGGGGCCAACGTCCTGACTTTC.

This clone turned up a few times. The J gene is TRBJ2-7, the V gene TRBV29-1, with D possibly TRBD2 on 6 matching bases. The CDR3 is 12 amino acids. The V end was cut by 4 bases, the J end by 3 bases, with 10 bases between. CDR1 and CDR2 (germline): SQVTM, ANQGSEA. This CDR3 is CSVGGGGYEQYF. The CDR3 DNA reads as TGCAGCGTTGGTGGGGGAGGCTACGAGCAGTACTTC.

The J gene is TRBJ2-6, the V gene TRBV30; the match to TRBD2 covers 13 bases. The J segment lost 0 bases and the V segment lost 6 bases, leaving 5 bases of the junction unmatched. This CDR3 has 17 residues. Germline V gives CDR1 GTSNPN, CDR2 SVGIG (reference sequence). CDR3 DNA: TGTGCCTGCCCAGGACTAGCGGGGGACTCTGGGGCCAACGTCCTGACTTTC. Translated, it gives CACPGLAGDSGANVLTF.

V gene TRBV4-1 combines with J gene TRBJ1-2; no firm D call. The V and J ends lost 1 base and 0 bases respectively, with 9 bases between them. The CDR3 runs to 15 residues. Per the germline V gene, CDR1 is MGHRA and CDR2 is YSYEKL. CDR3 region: CASSQGPTANYGYTF. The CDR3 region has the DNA TGCGCCAGCAGCCAAGGCCCCACAGCTAACTATGGCTACACCTTC.

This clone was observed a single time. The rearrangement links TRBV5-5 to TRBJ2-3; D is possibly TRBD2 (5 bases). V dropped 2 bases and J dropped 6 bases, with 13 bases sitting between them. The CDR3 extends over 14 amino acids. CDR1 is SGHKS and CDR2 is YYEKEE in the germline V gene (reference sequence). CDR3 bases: TGTGCCAGCAGCTTCTCGGGGAGCAGGGATACGCAGTATTTT. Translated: CASSFSGSRDTQYF.

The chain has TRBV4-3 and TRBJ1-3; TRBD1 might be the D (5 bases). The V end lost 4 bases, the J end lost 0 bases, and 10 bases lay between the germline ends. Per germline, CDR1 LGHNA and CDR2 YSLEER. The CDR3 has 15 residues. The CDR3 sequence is CASSRGTDSGNTIYF. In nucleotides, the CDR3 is TGCGCCAGCAGCCGAGGGACTGACTCTGGAAACACCATATATTTT.

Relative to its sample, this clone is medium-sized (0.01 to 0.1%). The CDR3 nucleotides read TGTGCCAGCAGTTATAGCGGGGGGGCCTCCGAGCAGTACGTC. Translating gives CASSYSGGASEQYV. The chain recombines TRBV7-2 with TRBJ2-7; 11 bases align to TRBD2. V shed 6 bases and J 6 bases; nucleotides not matched to a gene: 7. The CDR3 is 14 residues long. CDR1 is SGHTA and CDR2 is FQGNSA in the germline V gene.

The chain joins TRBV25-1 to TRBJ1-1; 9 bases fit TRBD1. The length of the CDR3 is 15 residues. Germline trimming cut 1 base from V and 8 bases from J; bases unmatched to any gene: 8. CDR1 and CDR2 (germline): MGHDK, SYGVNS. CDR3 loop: CASSEWGQGHGEAFF. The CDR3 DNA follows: TGTGCCAGCAGTGAATGGGGACAGGGCCATGGGGAAGCTTTCTTT.

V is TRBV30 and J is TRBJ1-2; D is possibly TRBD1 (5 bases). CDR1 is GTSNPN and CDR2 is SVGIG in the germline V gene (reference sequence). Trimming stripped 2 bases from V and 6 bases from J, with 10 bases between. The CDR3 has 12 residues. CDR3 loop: CAWSLGADGYTF. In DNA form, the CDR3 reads TGTGCCTGGAGTCTAGGGGCGGATGGCTACACCTTC.

Here the CDR3 reads CASSSRTDSGNTIYF. DNA for the CDR3: TGTGCCAGCAGCTCACGGACTGACTCTGGAAACACCATATATTTT. The chain links TRBV7-2 to TRBJ1-3; D is undetermined. Per the germline V gene, CDR1 is SGHTA and CDR2 is FQGNSA. Trimming cost V 4 bases and J 0 bases, with 10 bases left between them. CDR3 length: 15 amino acids.

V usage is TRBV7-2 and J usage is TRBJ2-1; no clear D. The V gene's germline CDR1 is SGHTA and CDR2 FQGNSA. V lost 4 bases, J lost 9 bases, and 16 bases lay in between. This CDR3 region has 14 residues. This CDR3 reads CASSSHTRIAEQFF. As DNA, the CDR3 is TGTGCCAGCAGCTCACACACACGTATCGCTGAGCAGTTCTTC.

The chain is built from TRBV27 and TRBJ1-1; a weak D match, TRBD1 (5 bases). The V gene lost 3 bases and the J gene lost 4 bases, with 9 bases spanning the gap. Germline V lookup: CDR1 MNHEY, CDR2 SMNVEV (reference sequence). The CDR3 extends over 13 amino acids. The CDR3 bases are TGTGCCAGCAGTTTTAGACAGTCCACTGAAGCTTTCTTT. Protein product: CASSFRQSTEAFF.

The CDR3 region is CASSSGVAYNEQFF. DNA for the CDR3: TGTGCCAGTTCAAGCGGGGTGGCCTACAATGAGCAGTTCTTC. This chain joins TRBV19 and TRBJ2-1; 7 nucleotides match TRBD2. Germline CDR1 LNHDA, CDR2 SQIVND (reference sequence). Trimming took 8 bases from V and 2 from J; bases not matched to a gene: 6. CDR3 size: 14 residues.